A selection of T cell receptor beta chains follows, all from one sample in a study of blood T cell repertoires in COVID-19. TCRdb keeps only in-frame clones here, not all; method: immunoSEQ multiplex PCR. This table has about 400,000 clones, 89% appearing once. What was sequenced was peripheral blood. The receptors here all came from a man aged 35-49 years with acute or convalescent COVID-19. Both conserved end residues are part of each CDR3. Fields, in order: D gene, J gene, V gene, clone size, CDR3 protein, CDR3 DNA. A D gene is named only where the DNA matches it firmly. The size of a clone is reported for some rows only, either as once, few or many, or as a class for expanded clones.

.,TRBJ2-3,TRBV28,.,CASSFYLSRLLQYF,TGTGCCAGCAGTTTCTACTTAAGCAGGTTGTTGCAGTATTTT
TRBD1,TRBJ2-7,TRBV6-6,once,CASSRTGQASSYEQYF,TGTGCCAGCAGTCGAACGGGACAGGCAAGCTCCTACGAGCAGTACTTC
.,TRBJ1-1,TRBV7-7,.,CASSRERNTEAFF,TGTGCTAGCAGCCGGGAACGGAACACTGAAGCTTTCTTT
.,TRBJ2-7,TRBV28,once,CASRPAGRGNEQYF,TGTGCCAGCAGGCCGGCGGGACGGGGGAACGAGCAGTACTTC
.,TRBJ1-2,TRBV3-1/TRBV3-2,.,CASSPPGAYGYTF,TGTGCCAGCAGCCCGCCAGGGGCCTATGGCTACACCTTC
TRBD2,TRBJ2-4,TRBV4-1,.,CASSQILAGAKNIQYF,TGCGCCAGCAGCCAAATACTAGCGGGAGCCAAAAACATTCAGTACTTC
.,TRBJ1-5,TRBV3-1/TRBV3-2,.,CASSQGGDSGQPQHF,TGTGCCAGCAGCCAAGGTGGCGACTCCGGGCAGCCCCAGCATTTT
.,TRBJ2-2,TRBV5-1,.,CASSLGQGTGELFF,TGCGCCAGCAGCTTGGGGCAGGGTACCGGGGAGCTGTTTTTT
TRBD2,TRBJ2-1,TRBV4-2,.,CASSQVLKREIYNEQFF,TGTGCCAGCAGCCAAGTACTAAAGCGGGAGATATACAATGAGCAGTTCTTC
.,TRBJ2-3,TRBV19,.,CASSKGGTDTQYF,TGTGCCAGTAGTAAAGGAGGAACAGATACGCAGTATTTT
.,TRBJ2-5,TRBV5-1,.,CASTFSGSKETQYF,TGCGCCAGCACTTTTTCGGGGTCCAAAGAGACCCAGTACTTC
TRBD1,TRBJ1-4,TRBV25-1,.,CASSESGTGKEKLFF,TGTGCCAGCAGTGAATCAGGGACAGGGAAAGAAAAACTGTTTTTT
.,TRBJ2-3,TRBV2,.,CASRLRDSQKKTTDTQYF,TGTGCCAGCAGACTCCGGGACTCCCAGAAAAAGACCACAGATACGCAGTATTTT
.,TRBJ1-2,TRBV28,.,CASSLSGDYGYTF,TGTGCCAGCAGTTTATCAGGGGACTATGGCTACACCTTC
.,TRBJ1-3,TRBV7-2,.,CASSLAGAATGNTIYF,TGTGCCAGCAGCTTAGCCGGAGCGGCTACTGGAAACACCATATATTTT
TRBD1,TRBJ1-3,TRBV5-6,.,CASSFNRGSGNTIYF,TGTGCCAGCAGCTTCAACAGGGGCTCTGGAAACACCATATATTTT
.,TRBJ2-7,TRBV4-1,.,CASSRPGVTGKWYEQYF,TGCGCCAGCAGCCGTCCCGGAGTAACGGGAAAATGGTACGAGCAGTACTTC
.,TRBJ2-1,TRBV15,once,CATSREAGRTYNEQFF,TGTGCCACCAGCAGGGAGGCCGGGAGAACCTACAATGAGCAGTTCTTC
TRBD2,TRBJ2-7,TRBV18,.,CASSLSGRASYEQYF,TGTGCCAGCTCACTGAGCGGGAGGGCGTCATACGAGCAGTACTTC
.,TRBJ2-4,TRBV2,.,CASSEERGWLWYF,TGTGCCAGCAGTGAAGAAAGGGGGTGGCTCTGGTACTTC
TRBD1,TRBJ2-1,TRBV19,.,CASSTTGGLPGQAGSNEQFF,TGTGCCAGTAGTACCACAGGGGGTCTACCGGGACAGGCGGGGTCCAATGAGCAGTTCTTC
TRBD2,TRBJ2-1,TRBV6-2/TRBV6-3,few,CASSYSRTLAGLYNEQFF,TGTGCCAGCAGTTACTCCCGGACCCTAGCGGGCCTTTACAATGAGCAGTTCTTC
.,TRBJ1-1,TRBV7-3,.,CASSLTGGHEAFF,TGTGCCAGCAGCTTAACGGGAGGGCATGAAGCTTTCTTT
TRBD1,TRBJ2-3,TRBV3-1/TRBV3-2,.,CASSQVESDRDTTDTQYF,TGTGCCAGCAGCCAAGTCGAGTCTGACAGGGACACCACAGATACGCAGTATTTT
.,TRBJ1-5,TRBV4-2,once,CASSFYSNQPQHF,TGTGCCAGCAGTTTCTATAGCAATCAGCCCCAGCATTTT
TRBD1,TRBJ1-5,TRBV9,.,CASSAGTGNQPQHF,TGTGCCAGCAGCGCCGGGACAGGAAATCAGCCCCAGCATTTT
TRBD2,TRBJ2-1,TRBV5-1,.,CASSLSGGRFYNEQFF,TGCGCCAGCAGCTTGTCCGGCGGGAGGTTCTACAATGAGCAGTTCTTC